This T cell receptor beta chain was sequenced in a study of lymphopenia after photon versus proton radiotherapy. Study-level points and caveats: After the lymphocyte nadir, photon-treated repertoires showed oligoclonal expansion, especially of CD8+ Temra cells. Relative stability marked proton patients; photon patients lost diversity and naive cells.

As concerns this clone: What it binds is not known.

Only in-frame clones appear in the TCRdb table, and some are missing; sequencing was by immunoSEQ multiplex PCR. The repertoire includes roughly 35,000 clones, 85% of them detected once, and 2.5% to 3.5% sits in the top ten. Losses at the gene ends were 6 bases for V and 9 bases for J; bases not matched to a gene: 5. Per germline, CDR1 MNHEY and CDR2 SVGAGI. The CDR3 is 12 residues long. The V gene is TRBV6-5, the J gene TRBJ2-1; TRBD2 agrees at 7 bases. Source: peripheral blood, taken from a patient treated with photon-based radiotherapy. This clonotype was obtained from a man in his fifties or sixties with gastric cancer. CDR3 residues: CASRGAGPEQFF. CDR3 DNA sequence: TGTGCCAGCAGGGGAGCGGGACCTGAGCAGTTCTTC.